One sample yielded the 22 T cell receptor beta chains listed below, sequenced in a study of cytomegalovirus exposure and HLA in healthy donors. The primer mix had 60 Vbeta and 13 Jbeta primers. Repertoires were generated with immunoSEQ multiplex PCR, while TCRdb's copy carries only in-frame clones and drops some. The table includes 140,000 to 150,000 clones, roughly 70% detected once. Sample: PBMCs. These receptors all stem from a woman aged 40 to 55 in good health and CMV-seronegative.

The rearrangement joins TRBV4-1 to TRBJ2-1; perhaps TRBD2 as D (7 bases). This CDR3 is built from 16 residues. Germline V gene sequence: CDR1 MGHRA, CDR2 YSYEKL. Trimming took off 3 bases at V and 6 bases at J, with 18 bases between the two ends. The CDR3 bases are TGCGCCAGCAGCCAGCGGGGAGGGGGGGAATTCAATGAGCAGTTCTTC. It encodes CASSQRGGGEFNEQFF.

The V and J genes are TRBV5-6 and TRBJ1-3; D is ambiguous. Per the germline V gene, CDR1 is SGHDT and CDR2 is YYEEEE. The CDR3 loop spans 15 amino acids. V was pared by 3 bases and J by 3 bases, with 13 bases between. In DNA form, the CDR3 reads TGTGCCAGCAGCTCAAACCCTCTACTTGGAAACACCATATATTTT. It specifies CASSSNPLLGNTIYF.

V and J are TRBV11-2 and TRBJ2-7; D is possibly TRBD2 (6 bases). Germline CDR1 is SGHAT and CDR2 is FQNNGV. Trimming took off 1 base at V and 2 bases at J, with 12 bases between the two ends. The CDR3 is made up of 15 amino acids. The CDR3 region has the DNA TGTGCCAGCAGCTTAGTAACAGCGGGTACCTACGAGCAGTACTTC. It specifies CASSLVTAGTYEQYF.

The rearrangement uses TRBV5-1 and TRBJ1-1; 8 bases match TRBD1. Germline lookup yields CDR1 SGHRS and CDR2 YFSETQ. V gave up 2 bases and J gave up 7 bases; unmatched junction bases: 4. This CDR3 region has 13 residues. The CDR3, as DNA: TGCGCCAGCAGCTTACAGGGGGGGGGTGAAGCTTTCTTT. This gives the protein CASSLQGGGEAFF. The variable domain in full, with the rest retrieved from reference TRBV5-1 and TRBJ1-1, is KAGVTQTPRYLIKTRGQQVTLSCSPISGHRSVSWYQQTPGQGLQFLFEYFSETQRNKGNFPGRFSGRQFSNSRSEMNVSTLELGDSALYLCASSLQGGGEAFFGQGTRLTVV.

The V and J genes are TRBV19 and TRBJ1-2; the match to TRBD1 covers 7 bases. Trimming at V came to 6 bases and at J to 1 base, leaving 8 bases not matched to a gene. The germline V gene has CDR1 LNHDA and CDR2 SQIVND (reference sequence). This CDR3 is built from 15 residues. CDR3 residues: CASSRGQILNYGYTF. CDR3 nucleotides: TGTGCCAGTAGCCGGGGACAGATCCTTAACTATGGCTACACCTTC. Based on the CDR3 plus reference TRBV19 and TRBJ1-2, the full variable domain is DGGITQSPKYLFRKEGQNVTLSCEQNLNHDAMYWYRQDPGQGLRLIYYSQIVNDFQKGDIAEGYSVSREKKESFPLTVTSAQKNPTAFYLCASSRGQILNYGYTFGSGTRLTVV.

The chain combines TRBV5-1 with TRBJ2-5; the D is unclear. The assigned J gene may be wrong: the sequence end matches TRBJ2-7 better. The V gene's germline CDR1 is SGHRS and CDR2 YFSETQ. The CDR3 length is 16 residues. CDR3 residues: CASSLGALTSSYEQYF. The CDR3 DNA is TGCGCCAGCAGCTTGGGGGCTCTTACCTCTTCCTACGAGCAGTACTTC.

On this clone itself: This same CDR3 is encoded by further DNA sequences in the sample. The gene calls are TRBV9 and TRBJ2-3; 9 bases agree with TRBD2. This CDR3 has 15 residues. V lost 0 bases to trimming and J lost 1 base; unmatched junction nucleotides: 0. The germline gives CDR1 SGDLS, CDR2 YYNGEE. The CDR3 loop reads CASSVGTSGTDTQYF. DNA for the CDR3: TGTGCCAGCAGCGTAGGGACTAGCGGCACAGATACGCAGTATTTT. Supplemented by reference TRBV9 and TRBJ2-3, the full variable domain reads DSGVTQTPKHLITATGQRVTLRCSPRSGDLSVYWYQQSLDQGLQFLIQYYNGEERAKGNILERFSAQQFPDLHSELNLSSLELGDSALYFCASSVGTSGTDTQYFGPGTRLTVL.

This sequence joins TRBV28 and TRBJ2-7, with D tentatively TRBD1 (5 bases). This CDR3 contains 14 residues. CDR1 is MDHEN and CDR2 is SYDVKM in the germline V gene. With 3 bases removed from V and 3 bases from J, the gap between germline ends came to 12 bases. DNA for the CDR3: TGTGCCAGCAGTTTCCTCCTCCAGGGCTACGAGCAGTACTTC. This encodes CASSFLLQGYEQYF.

The rearrangement links TRBV11-3 to TRBJ2-1; 15 positions match TRBD2. V trimming: 5 bases; J trimming: 6 bases; junction bases outside the gene matches: 8. This CDR3 is built from 17 residues. Germline CDR1 reads SGHNT; CDR2 reads YENEEA. CDR3 sequence (DNA): TGTGCCAGCAGCCCCTGGACTAGCGGGAGGGAACTCAATGAGCAGTTCTTC. Translation: CASSPWTSGRELNEQFF.

This clone was detected only a few times. The chain recombines TRBV27 with TRBJ1-5, with D maybe TRBD1 (6 bases). The germline gives CDR1 MNHEY, CDR2 SMNVEV (reference sequence). Trimming took off 3 bases at V and 7 bases at J, with 16 bases between the two ends. This CDR3 region has 15 residues. DNA of the CDR3: TGTGCCAGCAGTTTTCGGCGGGGGGACAACCAGCCCCAGCATTTT. Protein sequence: CASSFRRGDNQPQHF.

The chain is built from TRBV7-2 and TRBJ2-7; the D is unclear. V was trimmed by 4 bases and J by 7 bases, leaving 11 bases between them. There are 12 residues in the CDR3. The germline V gene encodes CDR1 SGHTA and CDR2 FQGNSA. This CDR3 reads CASSSIEEEQYF. CDR3 nucleotides: TGTGCCAGCAGCTCTATCGAAGAAGAGCAGTACTTC.

This clone was recorded only once. CDR3 sequence: CASSLGLRGTEAFF. DNA for the CDR3: TGTGCCAGCAGCTTAGGCTTGAGAGGCACTGAAGCTTTCTTT. This chain joins TRBV13 and TRBJ1-1; D unclear. This CDR3 has 14 residues. The V and J ends lost 0 bases and 4 bases respectively, with 9 bases between them. In germline, CDR1 is PRHDT, CDR2 FYEKMQ (reference sequence).

With regard to this clone: An end of the junction differs from the germline gene, which may be a read error. The identical CDR3 is also encoded by other nucleotide sequences in the sample. The chain uses TRBV28 and TRBJ1-2, with 10 nucleotides matching TRBD1. Germline V gives CDR1 MDHEN, CDR2 SYDVKM. The CDR3 consists of 16 residues. The DNA of the CDR3 is TGTGCCAGCAGGGACTCCGGGACAGGGGAGACTCGGGGCTACACTTTC. Protein sequence: CASRDSGTGETRGYTF.

This clone came up once. The rearrangement joins TRBV5-1 to TRBJ1-3; 7 bases align to TRBD1. Trimming took 3 bases from V and 0 from J; bases not matched to a gene: 3. CDR3 size: 15 residues. In germline, CDR1 is SGHRS, CDR2 YFSETQ. CDR3 DNA sequence: TGCGCCAGCAGCTCTCAGGGGGTCTCTGGAAACACCATATATTTT. This translates into CASSSQGVSGNTIYF.

There are a few counts of this clone. The chain joins TRBV5-4 to TRBJ2-7, with a possible D match to TRBD1 (6 bases). Trimming removed 4 bases from V and 5 bases from J, with 19 bases in between. CDR1 and CDR2 from the germline V gene are SGHNT and YYREEE (reference sequence). The CDR3 has 15 residues. CDR3 coding DNA: TGTGCCAGCAGCCAGGGGCCTCCAGGGGCCGACGAGCAGTACTTC. The encoded protein is CASSQGPPGADEQYF.

V usage is TRBV18 and J usage is TRBJ2-7; D might be TRBD1 (6 bases). Trimming left V 3 bases short and J 5 bases short, with 11 bases between. The germline V gene encodes CDR1 KGHSH and CDR2 LQKENI. There are 13 residues in the CDR3. In DNA form, the CDR3 reads TGTGCCAGCTCACCCGTTGGGGGCGACGAGCAGTACTTC. Translation gives CASSPVGGDEQYF.

The chain carries TRBV2 and TRBJ2-1, with 14 bases aligning to TRBD2. CDR3 length equals 17 residues. From germline, CDR1 is SNHLY and CDR2 FYNNEI. Germline trimming cut 3 bases from V and 10 bases from J; bases unmatched to any gene: 11. The CDR3, as DNA: TGTGCCAGCAGTGACTTCGGACTAGCGGGGGGCGAAGAGGAGCAGTTCTTC. It is translated as CASSDFGLAGGEEEQFF.

This chain joins TRBV5-6 and TRBJ2-7, with D tentatively TRBD2 (6 bases). The CDR3 is made up of 15 amino acids. The V and J ends lost 4 bases and 6 bases respectively, with 20 bases between them. Looked up from germline, CDR1 is SGHDT and CDR2 is YYEEEE. CDR3 bases: TGTGCCAGCAGCCCCACCCCTTCTAGCGTGGGCGAGCAGTACTTC. Protein: CASSPTPSSVGEQYF.

The chain combines TRBV12-2 with TRBJ2-5; TRBD1 is taken as the D call from the table, unchecked against the DNA. TRBV12-2 is tagged as a pseudogene. The CDR3 runs 14 residues. The CDR3 DNA reads TGTGCAAGTCGCTCCCCGAACAGCCGGGAGACCCAGTACTTC. It specifies CASRSPNSRETQYF.

In this sample, this clone turned up a few times. The rearrangement links TRBV4-2 to TRBJ2-7; the D gene is possibly TRBD2 (5 bases). This CDR3 spans 15 amino acids. The germline V and J ends were trimmed by 0 bases and 7 bases, with 16 bases remaining between them. Germline values: CDR1 LGHNA, CDR2 YNFKEQ. DNA for the CDR3: TGTGCCAGCAGCCAAGACCGGGGTCGGGGAAGGGAGCAGTACTTC. It is translated as CASSQDRGRGREQYF.

The rearrangement links TRBV5-1 to TRBJ1-2; 8 positions agree with TRBD1. Trimming at V came to 4 bases and at J to 8 bases, leaving 7 bases not matched to a gene. The CDR3 has 13 residues. CDR1 SGHRS and CDR2 YFSETQ come from the germline V gene. The CDR3 nucleotides read TGCGCCAGCAGCCAGGACAGGGCGGGGGGCTACACCTTC. It is translated as CASSQDRAGGYTF. Filled out from reference TRBV5-1 and TRBJ1-2, the complete variable domain reads KAGVTQTPRYLIKTRGQQVTLSCSPISGHRSVSWYQQTPGQGLQFLFEYFSETQRNKGNFPGRFSGRQFSNSRSEMNVSTLELGDSALYLCASSQDRAGGYTFGSGTRLTVV.

V and J are TRBV27 and TRBJ1-1; weak D call: TRBD1 (5 bases). V was shortened by 3 bases and J by 0 bases, with 5 bases between the two germline ends. Germline CDR1 and CDR2: MNHEY and SMNVEV (reference sequence). The CDR3 is 13 amino acids. The CDR3 spells CASSFRVNTEAFF. The CDR3 DNA follows: TGTGCCAGCAGTTTCAGGGTGAACACTGAAGCTTTCTTT.